This T cell receptor beta chain emerged from a study of shared clonotypes between healthy human individuals (dated by TCRdb to the early 2020s). For context, the study as a whole: Two women and a few men aged 18 to 49 years were included in the cohort. To estimate repertoire size and how much clonotypes are shared between individuals, the study performed deep sequencing of blood TCR repertoires from about five healthy adults. For each donor, three plates each were used for CD4 naive and CD4 memory, two plates were used for CD8 naive, and one plate was used for CD8 memory. Each donor's leukapheresis produced roughly between about 0.85 and 10 billion PBMCs. Different laboratories and diverse techniques were used to prepare libraries and sequence TCR repertoires, to increase sequencing depth and limit assay-specific biases.

Turning to this clone: Its antigen specificity is not known. Per-base quality was not reported, and no clone a single base away is much larger than it.

Using the deep immunoSEQ assay, multiplex PCR amplified TCR CDR3 regions from genomic DNA. Extracted genomic DNA from each cell subset was spread evenly across all wells of several immunoSEQ 96-well plates, with each plate serving as a replicate. Each replicate PCR for sorted subsets received around 200 ng genomic DNA, equal to about 29,000 T cell genomes. Purified libraries were measured with a Qubit 3.0 fluorometer, size-checked on a Bioanalyzer 2100, and measured again with the KAPA Library Quantification kit. Every immunoSEQ 96-well plate was sequenced on a dedicated single-read 150-cycle Illumina NextSeq 550 flow cell. As for the authors' bioinformatics: The immunoSEQ output contained only junctional sequences without quality scores, so filtering could not match that applied to full-length reads. Sequences were annotated with PyIR, a Python wrapper for IgBLAST v1.9, and V/J genes and CDR3 were assigned using IMGT germline references. Reads with weak V/J assignments (E-value above 1e-6), missing CDR3, stop codons, out-of-frame junctions, or ambiguous translated residues were removed. V3J clonotypes were defined as sequences sharing an identical inferred V gene, J gene, and CDR3 amino acid sequence. To compute the percentage overlap between repertoires, the number of shared unique clonotypes was divided by the size of the smaller repertoire. RTK rarefaction, the Chao1 estimator, and Recon v2.1 estimates of unobserved clonotypes were used to assess repertoire richness. For all TCRbeta clonotypes obtained by the gDNA method from a few donors, generation probabilities were computed with OLGA. TCRdb stores this immuneACCESS table with in-frame sequences only. Part of the clones is absent; in the studies checked, under half of the shortfall reflects unresolved V genes, and no reason is known for the rest. The D gene and trimming were derived from the DNA, and the V and J assignments and clone size from that table. The sample table contains around 1.4 million clones; only one count was recorded for about 98.5% of them. Jointly, the top ten make up approximately 0.4% of the sample.

The donors were healthy, HIV-negative adults who had no recently reported acute infections or vaccinations. Every donor was a Caucasian adult living in Nashville, Tennessee, USA. CD4+ T cells were enriched by magnetic negative selection; naive cells were then positively selected on CD45RA, and the negative fraction formed the memory subset. Blood was obtained by leukapheresis, after which PBMCs were separated by Ficoll-Histopaque density gradient centrifugation and cryopreserved in liquid nitrogen vapor phase. Purity and quantity of every magnetically sorted T cell population were checked by analytical flow cytometry. Genomic DNA was isolated from every sorted fraction and measured by UV absorbance on a Nanodrop 2000c. The research as a whole found: Naive subsets generally had larger estimated clonotype richness than memory subsets did. Sampling was limited to blood, and TCR repertoires in tissue likely differ from TCR repertoires in blood. Approximately 5% of naive CD4, roughly 3.6% of naive CD8, approximately 2.2% of memory CD4, and around 0.42% of memory CD8 clonotypes were shared across several donors. Clonotypes shared by all four sorted-subset donors showed higher generation probabilities than non-shared clonotypes. Pairwise subsampling led to the expectation that sequencing depth would affect the degree of clonotype sharing among donors. Incomplete sequencing was indicated by rarefaction of sorted-subset datasets, despite the large sequencing depth. Because the study included a small number of donors, the genetic and exposure-history diversity represented was limited.

The CDR3, cysteine through phenylalanine, is 16 amino acids long. This entry keeps only the CDR3 DNA: 48 bases, framed from base 1. V has 0 bases trimmed and J has 5 bases trimmed; junction bases matching no gene number 10. According to the germline V gene, CDR1 reads SGDLS and CDR2 reads YYNGEE. Sample: naive CD4+ T cells sorted from blood. What this sample's cell subset or site label stands for: CD45RA+ positively selected. Here the chain combines TRBV9 and TRBJ2-5, with 7 central nucleotides matching TRBD2. The sequence was obtained from a young man in good health. In nucleotide form, the sequence is TGTGCCAGCAGCGTAGCTACGGGGGGAGGGGCGGAGACCCAGTACTTC. Translated, it gives CASSVATGGGAETQYF.